Presented here are 8 T cell receptor beta chains from one specimen sequenced in a study of blood T cell repertoires in COVID-19. TCRdb's table, derived via immunoSEQ multiplex PCR, lists solely in-frame clones and lacks some. In the table there are some 340,000 clones, roughly 90% of which are singletons. Input material: PBMCs or T cells enriched from blood (not recorded which). These receptors came from a woman younger than 45 who had been exposed to COVID-19.

The rearrangement uses TRBV5-4 and TRBJ2-1, with a tentative D call TRBD2 (6 bases). Trimming took 7 bases from V and 9 from J, leaving 20 bases between them. CDR1 is SGHNT and CDR2 is YYREEE in the germline V gene (reference sequence). The CDR3 runs 14 residues. CDR3 DNA: TGTGCCAGCCGACTAGGCGGCAGGGTGGGTGAGCAGTTCTTC. Translated: CASRLGGRVGEQFF. Full variable domain (rest looked up from reference TRBV5-4 and TRBJ2-1): ETGVTQSPTHLIKTRGQQVTLRCSSQSGHNTVSWYQQALGQGPQFIFQYYREEENGRGNFPPRFSGLQFPNYSSELNVNALELDDSALYLCASRLGGRVGEQFFGPGTRLTVL.

The chain recombines TRBV3-1 (or the pseudogene TRBV3-2) with TRBJ2-7, with a weak D call TRBD1 (5 bases). Germline CDR1 LGHDT, CDR2 YNNKEL (reference sequence). V was clipped by 5 bases and J by 2 bases, with 10 bases between them. The CDR3 runs to 13 residues. This CDR3 reads CASSFQGPYEQYF. The CDR3 DNA is TGTGCCAGCAGCTTCCAGGGCCCCTACGAGCAGTACTTC.

Written as DNA, the CDR3 is TGTGCCACCAGACCGGGACAGGGGAAAGAGACCCAGTACTTC. This sequence encodes CATRPGQGKETQYF. The rearrangement links TRBV24-1 to TRBJ2-5; TRBD1 matches at 10 bases. The CDR3 contains 14 residues. CDR1 KGHDR and CDR2 SFDVKD come from the germline V gene. Losses at the gene ends were 7 bases for V and 3 bases for J; bases not matched to a gene: 4.

The V and J genes are TRBV27 and TRBJ1-1; D not resolved. V gave up 6 bases and J gave up 5 bases, with 10 bases separating them. CDR1 is MNHEY and CDR2 is SMNVEV in the germline V gene (reference sequence). This CDR3 has 12 amino acids. The DNA of the CDR3 is TGTGCCAGCAGATCAGGTGGAACTGAAGCTTTCTTT. As protein: CASRSGGTEAFF.

V is TRBV5-1 and J is TRBJ1-1; D may be TRBD1 (6 bases). Per the germline V gene, CDR1 is SGHRS and CDR2 is YFSETQ. The CDR3 sequence is 13 residues long. V was cut by 4 bases and J by 1 base, with 8 bases left in between. CDR3 sequence reads: CASSPGQNTEAFF. The CDR3 coding sequence is TGCGCCAGCAGCCCGGGACAGAACACTGAAGCTTTCTTT.

The rearrangement uses TRBV2 and TRBJ2-1, with unresolved D. This CDR3 is built from 13 residues. CDR1 SNHLY and CDR2 FYNNEI come from the germline V gene. The V and J ends lost 8 bases and 6 bases respectively, with 14 bases between them. The CDR3 reads CASEPQASNEQFF. Here the CDR3 DNA reads TGTGCCAGCGAACCCCAGGCATCCAATGAGCAGTTCTTC. Drawing the rest from reference TRBV2 and TRBJ2-1, the complete variable domain is EPEVTQTPSHQVTQMGQEVILRCVPISNHLYFYWYRQILGQKVEFLVSFYNNEISEKSEIFDDQFSVERPDGSNFTLKIRSTKLEDSAMYFCASEPQASNEQFFGPGTRLTVL.

The V gene is TRBV27, the J gene TRBJ2-1, with 8 positions matching TRBD1. This CDR3 spans 17 amino acids. Germline-derived CDR1 and CDR2 are MNHEY and SMNVEV (reference sequence). The trim removed 2 bases at V and 3 bases at J, leaving 9 bases unmatched. Written as DNA, the CDR3 is TGTGCCAGCAGTTTAATAAGGACAGGGTTTATCTACAATGAGCAGTTCTTC. Protein sequence: CASSLIRTGFIYNEQFF.

This clone was detected once. V gene TRBV6-5 combines with J gene TRBJ1-1; 7 nucleotides line up with TRBD1. The germline gives CDR1 MNHEY, CDR2 SVGAGI. V shed 5 bases and J 5 bases; nucleotides not matched to a gene: 2. The length of the CDR3 is 12 residues. The CDR3 DNA reads as TGTGCCAGCAGTCCGACAGGGACTGAAGCTTTCTTT. It specifies CASSPTGTEAFF.